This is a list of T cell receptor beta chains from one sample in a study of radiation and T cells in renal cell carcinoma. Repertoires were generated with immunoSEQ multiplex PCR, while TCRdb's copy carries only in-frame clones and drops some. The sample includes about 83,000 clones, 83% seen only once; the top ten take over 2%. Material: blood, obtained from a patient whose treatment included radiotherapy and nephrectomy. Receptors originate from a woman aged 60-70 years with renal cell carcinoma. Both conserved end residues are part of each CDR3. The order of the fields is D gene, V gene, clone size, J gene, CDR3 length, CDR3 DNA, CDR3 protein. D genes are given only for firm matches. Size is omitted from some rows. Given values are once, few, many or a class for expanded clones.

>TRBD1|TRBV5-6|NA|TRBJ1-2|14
TGTGCCAGCAGCCTACAGGGGGGGAACTATGGCTACACCTTC
CASSLQGGNYGYTF
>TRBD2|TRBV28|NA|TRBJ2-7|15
TGTGCCAGCAACCTAAGGACTAGCGGGAGCTCGGGGCAGTACTTC
CASNLRTSGSSGQYF
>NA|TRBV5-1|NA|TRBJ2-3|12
TGCGCCAGCAGCTTGGAGGCAGATACGCAGTATTTT
CASSLEADTQYF
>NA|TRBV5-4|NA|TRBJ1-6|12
TGTGCCAGCAGCTCGGGGCGCTCACCCCTCCACTTT
CASSSGRSPLHF
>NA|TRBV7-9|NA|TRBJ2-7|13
TGTGCCAGCCGTACAGGGCTCCTCGACGAGCAGTACTTC
CASRTGLLDEQYF
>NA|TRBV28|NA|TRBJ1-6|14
TGTGCCAGCTCTAACAGGGTTAATAATTCACCCCTCCACTTT
CASSNRVNNSPLHF
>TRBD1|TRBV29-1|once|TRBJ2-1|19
TGCAGCGTTGAAGGGGGACAGGGGGCCGTTGGCGGGATCTACAATGAGCAGTTCTTC
CSVEGGQGAVGGIYNEQFF
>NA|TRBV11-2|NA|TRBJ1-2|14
TGTGCCAGCAGCTCCCGACCCCTCGACTATGGCTACACCTTC
CASSSRPLDYGYTF
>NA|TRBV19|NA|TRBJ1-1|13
TGTGCCAGTAGTATCTCTTCAGGGGCTGAAGCTTTCTTT
CASSISSGAEAFF
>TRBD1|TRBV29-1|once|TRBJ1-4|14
TGCAGCGCTACGGACAGGGATTGGAATGAAAAACTGTTTTTT
CSATDRDWNEKLFF
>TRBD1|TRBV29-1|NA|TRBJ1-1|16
TGCAGCGTCCTCGGACAGGGGTATATTACGGGCACTGAAGCTTTCTTT
CSVLGQGYITGTEAFF
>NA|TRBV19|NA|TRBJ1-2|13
TGTGCCAGTAGTATGGTCCTCACCTATGGCTACACCTTC
CASSMVLTYGYTF
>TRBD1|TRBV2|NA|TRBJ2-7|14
TGTGCCAGCAGTGATATGGGACAGGGGTACGAGCAGTACTTC
CASSDMGQGYEQYF
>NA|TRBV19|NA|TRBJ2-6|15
TGTGCCAGTAGGGTCAGTCACTCTGGGGCCAACGTCCTGACTTTC
CASRVSHSGANVLTF
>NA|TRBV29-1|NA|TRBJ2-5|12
TGCAGCGTTGAAGAACAGGGAGAGACCCAGTACTTC
CSVEEQGETQYF
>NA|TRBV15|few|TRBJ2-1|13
TGTGCCACCAGCAGGGACCCAGGCACCGAGCAGTTCTTC
CATSRDPGTEQFF
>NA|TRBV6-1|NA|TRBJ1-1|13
TGTGCCAGCAGTGAGGGAAGGGATACTGAAGCTTTCTTT
CASSEGRDTEAFF
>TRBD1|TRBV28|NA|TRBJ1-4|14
TGTGCCAGCAGTTGGACAGGTAGTAATGAAAAACTGTTTTTT
CASSWTGSNEKLFF
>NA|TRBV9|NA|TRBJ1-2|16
TGTGCCAGCAGCAACCCACAGGGATCGCCGTTCTATGGCTACACCTTC
CASSNPQGSPFYGYTF
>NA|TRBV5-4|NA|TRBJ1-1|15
TGTGCCAGCAGCTTGGCAGGGGCCGTAGACACTGAAGCTTTCTTT
CASSLAGAVDTEAFF
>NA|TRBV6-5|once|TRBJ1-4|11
TGTGCCAGCAGTCGGGAGGCGGGGGGTTTATTT
CASSREAGGLF
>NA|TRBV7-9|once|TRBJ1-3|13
TGTGCCAGCAGCCATGACCTGGGAAACACCATATATTTT
CASSHDLGNTIYF
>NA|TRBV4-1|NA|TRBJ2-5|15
TGCGCCAGCAGCCAAGAACCACTTCTCGGGGAGACCCAGTACTTC
CASSQEPLLGETQYF
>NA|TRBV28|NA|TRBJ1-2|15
TGTGCCAGCATTAACTCACAGGTGTATAACTATGGCTACACCTTC
CASINSQVYNYGYTF
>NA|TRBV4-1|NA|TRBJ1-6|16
TGCGCCAGCAACCAAGAATCCACAATTCAGAATTCACCCCTCCACTTT
CASNQESTIQNSPLHF
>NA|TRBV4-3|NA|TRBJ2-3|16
TGCGCCAGCAGCCAAGCAGTAAGGCTCGGCACAGATACGCAGTATTTT
CASSQAVRLGTDTQYF
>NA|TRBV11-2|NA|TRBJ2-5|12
TGTGCCAGCAGGGGACTTCAAGAGACCCAGTACTTC
CASRGLQETQYF
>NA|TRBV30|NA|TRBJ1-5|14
TGTGCCTGGAGGGGTGCGGGTAGCAATCAGCCCCAGCATTTT
CAWRGAGSNQPQHF
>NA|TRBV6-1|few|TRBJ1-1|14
TGTGCCACCACTAGGTCCACGATGAACACTGAAGCTTTCTTT
CATTRSTMNTEAFF
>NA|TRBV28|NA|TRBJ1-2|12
TGTGCCAGCAGTACGATAGAGTATGGCTACACCTTC
CASSTIEYGYTF
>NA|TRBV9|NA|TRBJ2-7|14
TGTGCCAGCAGCGTAGCAGGGTCGGCCCACGAGCAGTACTTC
CASSVAGSAHEQYF
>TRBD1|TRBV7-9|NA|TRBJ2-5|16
TGTGCCAGCAGCTTAGATTTGGGGACAGATCAAGAGACCCAGTACTTC
CASSLDLGTDQETQYF
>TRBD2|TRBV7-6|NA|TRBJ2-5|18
TGTGCCAGCAGCTTAGCGCGTAGGTCCAGCGGGAGGTCTGAGACCCAGTACTTC
CASSLARRSSGRSETQYF
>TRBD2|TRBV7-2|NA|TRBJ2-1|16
TGTGCCAGCAGCTCCCGCAGCGGGAGGTTTTACAATGAGCAGTTCTTC
CASSSRSGRFYNEQFF
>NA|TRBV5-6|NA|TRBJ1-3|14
TGTGCCAGCAGCTTGGGGAGCTCTGGAAACACCATATATTTT
CASSLGSSGNTIYF
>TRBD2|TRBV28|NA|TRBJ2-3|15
TGTGCCAGCAAAGTTCAACTAGCGGGAGGAGATACGCAGTATTTT
CASKVQLAGGDTQYF
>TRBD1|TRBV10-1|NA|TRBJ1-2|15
TGCGCCAGCAGTGACACGACAGGGGGAATCTATGGCTACACCTTC
CASSDTTGGIYGYTF
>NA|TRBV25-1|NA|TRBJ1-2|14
TGTGCCAGCAGTGAGGGAGGGGGGAAATTGGACTACACCTTC
CASSEGGGKLDYTF
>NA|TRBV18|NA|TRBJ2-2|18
TGTGCCAGCTCACCCACTCGGGGGACCACGTTGAACACCGGGGAGCTGTTTTTT
CASSPTRGTTLNTGELFF
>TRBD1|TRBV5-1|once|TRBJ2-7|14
TGCGCCAGCAGCCAACGGGACAGTCCCTACGAGCAGTACTTC
CASSQRDSPYEQYF
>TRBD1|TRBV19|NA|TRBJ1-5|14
TGTGCCAGTAGTATAGTAGGGGGCGGTCAGCCCCAGCATTTT
CASSIVGGGQPQHF
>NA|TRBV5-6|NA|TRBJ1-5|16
TGTGCCAGCAGCTTGATACGGCAGGGATACAATCAGCCCCAGCATTTT
CASSLIRQGYNQPQHF
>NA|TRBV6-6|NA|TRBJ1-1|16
TGTGCCAGCAGTTACCCCATACAGGGCATGAACACTGAAGCTTTCTTT
CASSYPIQGMNTEAFF
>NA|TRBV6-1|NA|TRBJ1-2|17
TGTGCCAGCAGTAAAGCCACATTAGTCAGTCCTAGCTATGGCTACACCTTC
CASSKATLVSPSYGYTF
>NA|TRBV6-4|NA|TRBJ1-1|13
TGTGCCAGCAGCATGGATCGGAACACTGAAGCTTTCTTT
CASSMDRNTEAFF
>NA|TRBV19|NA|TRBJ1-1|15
TGTGCCAGTAGTATTATTTTTGGCGGCGGGACTGAAGCTTTCTTT
CASSIIFGGGTEAFF
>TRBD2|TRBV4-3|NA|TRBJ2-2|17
TGCGCCAGCAGCCAAGGACTAGCGGGAATGGTTGCCGGGGAGCTGTTTTTT
CASSQGLAGMVAGELFF
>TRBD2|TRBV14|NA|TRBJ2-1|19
TGTGCCAGCAGCCAATTTCCTCCGGGACTAGCGGGGACCTACAATGAGCAGTTCTTC
CASSQFPPGLAGTYNEQFF
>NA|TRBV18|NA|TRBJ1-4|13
TGTGCCAGCTCCCCTGACAGGAATGAAAAACTGTTTTTT
CASSPDRNEKLFF
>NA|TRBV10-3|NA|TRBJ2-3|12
TGTGCCATCAGTGATTTAGAACTCCTGCAGTATTTT
CAISDLELLQYF
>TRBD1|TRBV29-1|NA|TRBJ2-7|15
TGCAGCGCTCATGCCGGGACAGGGAGCTCCTACGAGCAGTACTTC
CSAHAGTGSSYEQYF
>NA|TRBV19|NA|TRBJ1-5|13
TGTGCCAGTAGTTCCTTTTCGGATCAGCCCCAGCATTTT
CASSSFSDQPQHF
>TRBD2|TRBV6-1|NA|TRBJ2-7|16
TGTGCCAGCAGTGAATATGAACTAGCGGGGGCTTACGAGCAGTACTTC
CASSEYELAGAYEQYF
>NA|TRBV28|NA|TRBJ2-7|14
TGTGCCAGCATTACCAGGGGCATCTCCTACGAGCAGTACTTC
CASITRGISYEQYF
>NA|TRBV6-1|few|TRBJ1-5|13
TGTGCCAGCAGTCCGGGGCGCAATCAGCCCCAGCATTTT
CASSPGRNQPQHF